The T cell receptor beta chain described here comes from a study of blood T cell repertoires in COVID-19. The wider study: COVID-19 samples from acute and convalescent phases originated in the United States, Italy and Spain. The cDNA or gDNA used as material had been derived from T cells, B-cell-depleted T cells, or PBMCs.

In the source study's methods: How many nucleated cells were present was estimated from reference gene primer amplification. The assay was immunoSEQ multiplex PCR, and TCRdb's table has in-frame clones only and misses some. V and J calls and clone size are those listed in that table; D and trimming were worked out from the DNA. The data contain roughly 120,000 clones, around 83% of them singletons. The sequenced material came from peripheral blood. This TCR was sampled from a man in his 70s with acute or convalescent COVID-19.

CDR3 in amino acids: CASSGGENTGELFF. The CDR3 DNA reads TGCGCCAGCAGCGGGGGGGAGAACACCGGGGAGCTGTTTTTT. The chain carries TRBV5-1 and TRBJ2-2; 7 positions match TRBD2. Germline CDR1 is SGHRS and CDR2 is YFSETQ. The CDR3 has 14 residues. V trimming: 4 bases; J trimming: 1 base; junction bases outside the gene matches: 1. The variable domain in full, completed from reference TRBV5-1 and TRBJ2-2, reads KAGVTQTPRYLIKTRGQQVTLSCSPISGHRSVSWYQQTPGQGLQFLFEYFSETQRNKGNFPGRFSGRQFSNSRSEMNVSTLELGDSALYLCASSGGENTGELFFGEGSRLTVL.